Detailed here is one T cell receptor beta chain. Its antigen remains unknown. This entry is derived from a study of cytomegalovirus exposure and HLA in healthy donors. Study findings and constraints: What a later analysis showed was that several of the most significant clusters appeared linked to common viral pathogens. The classifier reportedly diagnosed cytomegalovirus status with high specificity and sensitivity.

The primer mix had 60 Vbeta and 13 Jbeta primers. Only in-frame clones appear in the TCRdb table, and some are missing; sequencing was by immunoSEQ multiplex PCR. The repertoire holds about 140,000 clones, with around 75% as singletons. Sequenced sample: PBMCs. The TCR originated in a female donor in good health and CMV-seronegative.

The CDR3 nucleotides are TGCAGCGTTGGAACAGGGGGCTGGGGAAAACTGTTTTTT. Protein product: CSVGTGGWGKLFF. This rearrangement joins TRBV29-1 to TRBJ1-4, with TRBD1 matching 9 bases. Trimming cost V 4 bases and J 10 bases; bases outside gene matches: 7. Germline V gene data show CDR1 as SQVTM and CDR2 as ANQGSEA. The CDR3 extends over 13 amino acids.